What follows are 4 T cell receptor beta chains derived from one specimen sequenced in a study of T-cell reconstitution after alpha-beta-depleted transplantation in children. Construction of the TCRbeta library involved unique molecular identifiers. A single record per CDR3 protein comes from TCRdb applying MiXCR to the PCR reads. The data hold 200,000 to 250,000 distinct CDR3 sequences, with 11% observed a single time. Sequences were derived from PBMCs, sampled before TCRalphabeta/CD19-depleted stem cell transplant. Receptors were obtained from a child younger than two with acute myeloid leukemia, due to receive a stem cell transplant.

This clonotype came up many times. The chain couples TRBV12-3 or TRBV12-4 to TRBJ2-7; maybe TRBD1 (5 bases). Trimming left V 2 bases short and J 4 bases short, with 9 bases between. This CDR3 has 13 amino acids. CDR3 DNA sequence: TGTGCCAGCAGTTTAACAGGCCAGTACGAGCAGTACTTC. Its protein product is CASSLTGQYEQYF.

The sample holds many counts of this clonotype. The V and J genes are TRBV5-1 and TRBJ2-7; maybe TRBD2 (5 bases). Germline values: CDR1 SGHRS, CDR2 YFSETQ. There are 13 residues in the CDR3. The V end was cut by 5 bases, the J end by 5 bases, with 14 bases between. DNA for the CDR3: TGCGCCAGCAGGACCGGGGTGCAACACGAGCAGTACTTC. Residues: CASRTGVQHEQYF.

This clonotype has at least ten counts. The chain is built from TRBV7-2 and TRBJ1-2; a possible D gene is TRBD1 (6 bases). V gave up 3 bases and J gave up 3 bases, with 17 bases separating them. Germline V CDR1 and CDR2: SGHTA, FQGNSA. The CDR3 extends over 16 amino acids. The CDR3 protein is CASSFTGLSLDYGYTF. CDR3 DNA: TGTGCCAGCAGCTTCACAGGGTTAAGTTTGGACTATGGCTACACCTTC.

This clonotype was seen many times. V and J are TRBV20-1 and TRBJ2-3; tentative D call: TRBD2 (5 bases). Per the germline V gene, CDR1 is DFQATT and CDR2 is SNEGSKA (reference sequence). The V and J ends lost 5 bases and 0 bases respectively, with 21 bases between them. The CDR3 is made up of 17 amino acids. The CDR3 DNA sequence: TGCAGTGCTGCCCTACTCCGTTGGGAGACTAGCACAGATACGCAGTATTTT. This gives the protein CSAALLRWETSTDTQYF.